These 13 T cell receptor beta chains were sequenced from one sample in a study of beta chain features in type 1 diabetes. The sequenced template was cDNA made from the entire isolated RNA. Clones were sequenced by immunoSEQ multiplex PCR, and TCRdb holds only the in-frame ones, with some missing. In the table there are around 400,000 clones, approximately 15% of which are singletons. Sequences were obtained from naive CD4+ T cells from blood. The receptors were gathered from a woman between 18 and 30 years old in good health.

The chain is built from TRBV5-1 and TRBJ2-7; 8 bases align to TRBD1. Germline-derived CDR1 and CDR2 are SGHRS and YFSETQ. CDR3 length: 17 residues. V shed 4 bases, J shed 0 bases, and the junction held 12 bases outside the gene matches. The CDR3 region is CASSPSQGAMYSYEQYF. The DNA of the CDR3 is TGCGCCAGCAGCCCATCGCAGGGGGCGATGTACTCCTACGAGCAGTACTTC.

This clone was picked up a small number of times. The rearrangement uses TRBV7-9 and TRBJ2-7; D call uncertain. Trimming shortened V by 6 bases and J by 7 bases, and 10 bases separated the two germline ends. This CDR3 has 11 residues. Germline-derived CDR1 and CDR2 are SEHNR and FQNEAQ (reference sequence). The CDR3 DNA reads as TGTGCCAGCAGGGCCAGAGGAGAGCAGTACTTC. Protein product: CASRARGEQYF.

This clone was recorded a few times. The chain couples TRBV28 to TRBJ2-7, with a possible D match to TRBD1 (6 bases). CDR1 is MDHEN and CDR2 is SYDVKM in the germline V gene. Trimming left V 5 bases short and J 13 bases short, with 18 bases between. The CDR3 is 12 amino acids. CDR3 nucleotide sequence: TGTGCCAGCAGTCCCGTTGGGACACGGACCTACTTC. It translates to CASSPVGTRTYF.

The genes are TRBV7-3 and TRBJ2-7; weak D call: TRBD1 (6 bases). CDR3 length equals 13 residues. Germline V gene lookup returns CDR1 SGHTA and CDR2 FQGTGA. V shed 5 bases and J shed 5 bases, with 13 bases lying between them. The CDR3 DNA reads as TGTGCCAGCAGCCCAGGGGTCTCGGACGAGCAGTACTTC. Protein sequence: CASSPGVSDEQYF.

CDR3 sequence: CASSEGNRVTGELFF. In nucleotides, the CDR3 is TGTGCCAGCAGTGAAGGGAACAGGGTGACCGGGGAGCTGTTTTTT. The V call is TRBV6-1, the J call TRBJ2-2; weak D call: TRBD1 (6 bases). CDR1 is MNHNS, CDR2 SASEGT, per germline. The V end was cut by 1 base, the J end by 5 bases, with 11 bases between. The CDR3 is made up of 15 amino acids.

This chain joins TRBV9 and TRBJ2-7; TRBD2 is a possible D gene (5 bases). Trimming removed 1 base at V and 5 bases at J, with 10 bases between. Germline CDR1 SGDLS, CDR2 YYNGEE. The CDR3 length is 13 residues. The CDR3 coding sequence is TGTGCCAGCAGCGTATGGACTGAAGACGAGCAGTACTTC. Translating gives CASSVWTEDEQYF.

The V gene is TRBV5-4, the J gene TRBJ2-3, with 16 bases fitting TRBD2. Per the germline V gene, CDR1 is SGHNT and CDR2 is YYREEE (reference sequence). V trimming: 3 bases; J trimming: 3 bases; junction bases outside the gene matches: 7. The CDR3 has 18 residues. As DNA, the CDR3 is TGTGCCAGCAGCTCCCCGGGACTAGCGGGAGGGCCGACAGATACGCAGTATTTT. Translating it yields CASSSPGLAGGPTDTQYF.

The sample holds a few counts of this clone. This chain uses TRBV9 with TRBJ2-7, with D unresolved. This CDR3 comprises 15 residues. V was clipped by 4 bases and J by 1 base, with 15 bases between them. The germline gives CDR1 SGDLS, CDR2 YYNGEE. CDR3 nucleotides: TGTGCCAGCAGCCAGACACCTCACGGTTCCTACGAGCAGTACTTC. The encoded protein is CASSQTPHGSYEQYF. Full variable domain (rest looked up from reference TRBV9 and TRBJ2-7): DSGVTQTPKHLITATGQRVTLRCSPRSGDLSVYWYQQSLDQGLQFLIQYYNGEERAKGNILERFSAQQFPDLHSELNLSSLELGDSALYFCASSQTPHGSYEQYFGPGTRLTVT.

J is TRBJ1-3 and V is TRBV10-3; D is unclear. The germline gives CDR1 ENHRY, CDR2 SYGVKD. The germline V and J ends were trimmed by 4 bases and 0 bases, with 10 bases remaining between them. CDR3 length: 15 amino acids. The CDR3 region has the DNA TGTGCCATCAGTGGCGGAGCGAGCTCTGGAAACACCATATATTTT. This codes for CAISGGASSGNTIYF.

The chain uses TRBV11-2 and TRBJ1-1; D possibly corresponds to TRBD1 (6 bases). Trimming removed 3 bases at V and 4 bases at J, with 15 bases between. Germline-derived CDR1 and CDR2 are SGHAT and FQNNGV. This CDR3 contains 15 residues. CDR3 bases: TGTGCCAGCAGCTTCGGATTGCAGGGGAGCACTGAAGCTTTCTTT. It yields the protein CASSFGLQGSTEAFF.

This clone was observed a handful of times. This rearrangement joins TRBV30 to TRBJ2-1; 10 bases map to TRBD2. J was trimmed by 6 bases and V by 3 bases; bases with no gene match: 14. The CDR3 runs 17 residues. Germline V gene sequence: CDR1 GTSNPN, CDR2 SVGIG (reference sequence). In nucleotides, the CDR3 is TGTGCCTGGAGGGTGGGGTGGACTAGCGGAATGTTCAATGAGCAGTTCTTC. It encodes CAWRVGWTSGMFNEQFF.

V gene TRBV28 combines with J gene TRBJ2-5; D is undetermined. Germline V gene lookup returns CDR1 MDHEN and CDR2 SYDVKM. The CDR3 loop spans 13 amino acids. Trimming left V 6 bases short and J 2 bases short, with 10 bases between. CDR3 amino acids: CASRTVIQETQYF. In DNA, the CDR3 is TGTGCCAGCAGAACAGTAATTCAAGAGACCCAGTACTTC. The whole variable domain, filled in from reference TRBV28 and TRBJ2-5, reads DVKVTQSSRYLVKRTGEKVFLECVQDMDHENMFWYRQDPGLGLRLIYFSYDVKMKEKGDIPEGYSVSREKKERFSLILESASTNQTSMYLCASRTVIQETQYFGPGTRLLVL.

The rearrangement uses TRBV5-1 and TRBJ2-2; D is perhaps TRBD2 (6 bases). This CDR3 has 16 amino acids. The ends were cut back, 1 base at V and 1 base at J, with 11 bases in the middle. CDR1 is SGHRS, CDR2 YFSETQ, per germline. This CDR3 is CASSLQAGRNTGELFF. The CDR3 DNA follows: TGCGCCAGCAGCTTGCAGGCGGGACGGAACACCGGGGAGCTGTTTTTT.